Here is one TCR beta chain with its context. The data belong to a study of blood T cell repertoires in COVID-19. Background on the study: PBMCs, B-cell-depleted T cells, or T cells were the source of the cDNA or gDNA that made up the material.

Germline CDR1 SGHNT, CDR2 YYREEE (reference sequence). V was clipped by 2 bases and J by 2 bases, with 4 bases between them. The CDR3 sequence is 12 residues long. Repertoires were generated with immunoSEQ multiplex PCR, while TCRdb's copy carries only in-frame clones and drops some. The top ten hold around 5% of the sample, which has a few hundred thousand clones, around 80% seen once. The chain uses TRBV5-4 and TRBJ1-1; D ambiguous. The clonotype was recovered from a man aged 40-49 years who had been exposed to COVID-19. The sequencing input was PBMCs or T cells enriched from blood (not recorded which). The CDR3 here is CASSFLNTEAFF. Written as DNA, the CDR3 is TGTGCCAGCAGCTTTCTCAACACTGAAGCTTTCTTT.